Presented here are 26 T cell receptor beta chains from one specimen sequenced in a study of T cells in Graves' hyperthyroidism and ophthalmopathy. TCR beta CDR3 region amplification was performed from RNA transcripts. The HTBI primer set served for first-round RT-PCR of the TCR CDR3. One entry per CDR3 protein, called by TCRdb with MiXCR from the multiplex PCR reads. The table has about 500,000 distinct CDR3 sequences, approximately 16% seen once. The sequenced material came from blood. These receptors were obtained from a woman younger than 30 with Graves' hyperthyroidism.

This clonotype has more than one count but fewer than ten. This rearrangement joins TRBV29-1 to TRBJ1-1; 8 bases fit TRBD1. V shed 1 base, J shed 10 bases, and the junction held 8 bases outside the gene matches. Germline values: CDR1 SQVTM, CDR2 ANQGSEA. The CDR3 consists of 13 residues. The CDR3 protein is CSVEARGLVRAFF. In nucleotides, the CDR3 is TGCAGCGTTGAAGCCAGGGGGCTGGTTCGAGCTTTCTTT. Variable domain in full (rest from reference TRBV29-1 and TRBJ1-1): SAVISQKPSRDICQRGTSLTIQCQVDSQVTMMFWYRQQPGQSLTLIATANQGSEATYESGFVIDKFPISRPNLTFSTLTVSNMSPEDSSIYLCSVEARGLVRAFFGQGTRLTVV.

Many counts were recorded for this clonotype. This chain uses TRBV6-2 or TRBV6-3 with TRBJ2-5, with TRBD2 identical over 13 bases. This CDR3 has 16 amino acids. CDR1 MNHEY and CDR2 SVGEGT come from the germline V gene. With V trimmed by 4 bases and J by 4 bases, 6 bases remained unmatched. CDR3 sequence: CASSSWTSGSGETQYF. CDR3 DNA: TGTGCCAGCAGTTCATGGACTAGCGGGAGCGGAGAGACCCAGTACTTC.

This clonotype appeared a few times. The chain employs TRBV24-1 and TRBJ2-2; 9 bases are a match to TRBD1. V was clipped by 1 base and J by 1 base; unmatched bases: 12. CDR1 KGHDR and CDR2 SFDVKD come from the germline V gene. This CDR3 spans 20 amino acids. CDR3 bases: TGTGCCACCAGTGATTTCCAGGGACAGGGTGTGGTAATGAACACCGGGGAGCTGTTTTTT. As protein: CATSDFQGQGVVMNTGELFF.

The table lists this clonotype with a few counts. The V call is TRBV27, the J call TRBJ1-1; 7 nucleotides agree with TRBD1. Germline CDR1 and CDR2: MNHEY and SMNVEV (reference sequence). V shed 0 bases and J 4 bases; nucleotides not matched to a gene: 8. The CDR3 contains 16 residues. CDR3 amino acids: CASSLSQTGFGTEAFF. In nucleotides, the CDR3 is TGTGCCAGCAGTTTATCGCAGACAGGGTTTGGCACTGAAGCTTTCTTT.

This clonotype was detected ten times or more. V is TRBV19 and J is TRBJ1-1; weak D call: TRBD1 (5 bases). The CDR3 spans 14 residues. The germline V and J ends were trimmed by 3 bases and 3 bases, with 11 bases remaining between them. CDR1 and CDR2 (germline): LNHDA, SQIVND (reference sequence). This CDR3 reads CASSMGVRYTEAFF. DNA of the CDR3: TGTGCCAGTAGTATGGGGGTGCGATACACTGAAGCTTTCTTT. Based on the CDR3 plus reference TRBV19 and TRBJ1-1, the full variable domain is DGGITQSPKYLFRKEGQNVTLSCEQNLNHDAMYWYRQDPGQGLRLIYYSQIVNDFQKGDIAEGYSVSREKKESFPLTVTSAQKNPTAFYLCASSMGVRYTEAFFGQGTRLTVV.

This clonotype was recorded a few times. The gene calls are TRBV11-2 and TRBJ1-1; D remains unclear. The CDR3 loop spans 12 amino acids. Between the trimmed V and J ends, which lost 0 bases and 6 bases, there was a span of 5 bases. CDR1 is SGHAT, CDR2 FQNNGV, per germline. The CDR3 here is CASSLEAAEAFF. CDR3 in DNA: TGTGCCAGCAGCTTAGAGGCGGCTGAAGCTTTCTTT.

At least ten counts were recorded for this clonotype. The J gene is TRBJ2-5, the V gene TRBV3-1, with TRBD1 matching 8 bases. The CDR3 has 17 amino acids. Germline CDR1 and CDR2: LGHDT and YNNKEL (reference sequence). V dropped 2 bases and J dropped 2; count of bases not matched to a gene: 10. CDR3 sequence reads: CASSQLAGTGTQETQYF. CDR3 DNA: TGTGCCAGCAGCCAACTTGCCGGGACAGGAACTCAAGAGACCCAGTACTTC.

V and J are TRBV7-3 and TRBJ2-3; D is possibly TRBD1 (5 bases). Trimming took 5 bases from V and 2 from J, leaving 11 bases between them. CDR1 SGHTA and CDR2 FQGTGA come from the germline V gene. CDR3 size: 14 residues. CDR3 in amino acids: CASSPDSITDTQYF. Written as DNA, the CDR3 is TGTGCCAGCAGCCCCGACAGCATCACAGATACGCAGTATTTT.

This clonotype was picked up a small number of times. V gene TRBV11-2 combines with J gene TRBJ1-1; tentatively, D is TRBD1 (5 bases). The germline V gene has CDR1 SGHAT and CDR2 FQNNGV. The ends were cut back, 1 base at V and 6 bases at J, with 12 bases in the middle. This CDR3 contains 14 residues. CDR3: CASSLAGAFSEAFF. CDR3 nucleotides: TGTGCCAGCAGCTTAGCCGGGGCGTTCTCTGAAGCTTTCTTT.

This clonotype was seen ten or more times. CDR3: CASSLVSLGTQYF. Written as DNA, the CDR3 is TGTGCCAGCAGCTTAGTCAGCCTCGGGACCCAGTACTTC. The chain recombines TRBV11-2 with TRBJ2-5; no definite D call. The CDR3 runs 13 residues. Germline V gives CDR1 SGHAT, CDR2 FQNNGV. The germline V and J ends were trimmed by 1 base and 7 bases, with 10 bases remaining between them.

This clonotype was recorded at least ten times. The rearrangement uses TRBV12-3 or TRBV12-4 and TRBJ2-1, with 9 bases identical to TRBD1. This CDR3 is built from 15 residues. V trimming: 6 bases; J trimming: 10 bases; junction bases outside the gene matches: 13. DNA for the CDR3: TGTGCCAGCAGACCCGGGACAGGGAATTTTAACGAGCAGTTCTTC. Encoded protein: CASRPGTGNFNEQFF.

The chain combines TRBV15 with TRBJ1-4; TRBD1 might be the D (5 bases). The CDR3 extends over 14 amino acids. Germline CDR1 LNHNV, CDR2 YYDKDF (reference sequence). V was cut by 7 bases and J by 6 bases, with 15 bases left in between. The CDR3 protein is CATTPGGRDEKLFF. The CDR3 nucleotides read TGTGCCACCACCCCCGGGGGTAGGGATGAAAAACTGTTTTTT. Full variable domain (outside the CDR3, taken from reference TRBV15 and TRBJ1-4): DAMVIQNPRYQVTQFGKPVTLSCSQTLNHNVMYWYQQKSSQAPKLLFHYYDKDFNNEADTPDNFQSRRPNTSFCFLDIRSPGLGDTAMYLCATTPGGRDEKLFFGSGTQLSVL.

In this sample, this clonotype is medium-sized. CDR3 DNA: TGTGCCAGCAGCTTAAGGAGCCGGGGGGGCCTTAATGAGCAGTTCTTC. Encoded protein: CASSLRSRGGLNEQFF. The rearrangement links TRBV7-8 to TRBJ2-1; 8 nucleotides line up with TRBD2. The CDR3 sequence is 16 residues long. From germline, CDR1 is SGHVS and CDR2 FQNEAQ. With 2 bases clipped from V and 7 bases from J, the junction kept 10 bases outside the gene matches.

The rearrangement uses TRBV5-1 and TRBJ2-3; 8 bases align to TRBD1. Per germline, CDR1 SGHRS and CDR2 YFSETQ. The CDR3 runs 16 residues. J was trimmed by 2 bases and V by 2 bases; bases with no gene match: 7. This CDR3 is CASSLKDRVLTDTQYF. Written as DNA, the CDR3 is TGCGCCAGCAGCTTAAAGGACAGGGTCCTCACAGATACGCAGTATTTT. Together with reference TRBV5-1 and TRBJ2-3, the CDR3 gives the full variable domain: KAGVTQTPRYLIKTRGQQVTLSCSPISGHRSVSWYQQTPGQGLQFLFEYFSETQRNKGNFPGRFSGRQFSNSRSEMNVSTLELGDSALYLCASSLKDRVLTDTQYFGPGTRLTVL.

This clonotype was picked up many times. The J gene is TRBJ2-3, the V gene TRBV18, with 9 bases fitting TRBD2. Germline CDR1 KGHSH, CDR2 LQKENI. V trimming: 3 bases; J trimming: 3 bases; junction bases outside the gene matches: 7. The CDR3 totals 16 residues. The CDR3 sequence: CASSPNAGLATDTQYF. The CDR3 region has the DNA TGTGCCAGCTCACCGAACGCGGGACTAGCTACAGATACGCAGTATTTT.

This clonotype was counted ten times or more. CDR3 protein: CATSDSRAITDTQYF. CDR3 coding DNA: TGTGCCACCAGTGATTCGCGGGCCATCACAGATACGCAGTATTTT. The rearrangement joins TRBV24-1 to TRBJ2-3, with D possibly TRBD2 on 5 matching bases. CDR3 length: 15 amino acids. In germline, CDR1 is KGHDR, CDR2 SFDVKD. Trimming left V 2 bases short and J 2 bases short, with 10 bases between.

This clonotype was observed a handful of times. DNA for the CDR3: TGTGCCAGCAGACCGGGACTAGCGCTTGAGCAGTACTTC. Residues: CASRPGLALEQYF. The V and J genes are TRBV27 and TRBJ2-7; 10 bases agree with TRBD2. The CDR3 is made up of 13 amino acids. V lost 6 bases, J lost 7 bases, and 6 bases stayed unmatched. Germline CDR1 MNHEY, CDR2 SMNVEV (reference sequence).

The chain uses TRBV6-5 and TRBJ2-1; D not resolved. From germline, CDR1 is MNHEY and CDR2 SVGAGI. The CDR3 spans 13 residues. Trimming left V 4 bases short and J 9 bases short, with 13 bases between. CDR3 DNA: TGTGCCAGCAGTTCGGACGGTAATAGTGAGCAGTTCTTC. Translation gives CASSSDGNSEQFF.

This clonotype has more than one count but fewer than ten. This CDR3 reads CSVEGRGQETQYF. DNA for the CDR3: TGCAGCGTTGAAGGCCGGGGACAAGAGACCCAGTACTTC. V usage is TRBV29-1 and J usage is TRBJ2-5; the D gene is possibly TRBD2 (5 bases). The CDR3 has 13 amino acids. Between the trimmed V and J ends, which lost 1 base and 2 bases, there was a span of 8 bases. Looked up from germline, CDR1 is SQVTM and CDR2 is ANQGSEA.

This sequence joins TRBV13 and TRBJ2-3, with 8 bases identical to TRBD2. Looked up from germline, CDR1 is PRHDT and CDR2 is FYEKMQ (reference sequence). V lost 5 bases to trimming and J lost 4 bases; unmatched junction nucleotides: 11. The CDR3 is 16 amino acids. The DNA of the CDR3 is TGTGCCAGCAGCCCCCGTTCGAGCGGGAGCCCAGATACGCAGTATTTT. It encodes CASSPRSSGSPDTQYF.

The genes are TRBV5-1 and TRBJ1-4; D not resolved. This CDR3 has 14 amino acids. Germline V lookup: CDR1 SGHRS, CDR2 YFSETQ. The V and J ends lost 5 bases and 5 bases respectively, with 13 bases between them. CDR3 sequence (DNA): TGCGCCAGCAGGCCGGGTCCGCGAAATGAAAAACTGTTTTTT. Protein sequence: CASRPGPRNEKLFF. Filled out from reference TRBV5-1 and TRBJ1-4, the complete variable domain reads KAGVTQTPRYLIKTRGQQVTLSCSPISGHRSVSWYQQTPGQGLQFLFEYFSETQRNKGNFPGRFSGRQFSNSRSEMNVSTLELGDSALYLCASRPGPRNEKLFFGSGTQLSVL.

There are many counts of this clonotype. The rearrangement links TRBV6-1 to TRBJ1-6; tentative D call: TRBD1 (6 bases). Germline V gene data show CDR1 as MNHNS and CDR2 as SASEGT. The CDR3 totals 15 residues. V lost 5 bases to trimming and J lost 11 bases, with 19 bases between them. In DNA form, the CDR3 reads TGTGCCAGCAGTTTACGGGGGCCGCCATGGACACCCCTCCACTTT. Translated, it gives CASSLRGPPWTPLHF.

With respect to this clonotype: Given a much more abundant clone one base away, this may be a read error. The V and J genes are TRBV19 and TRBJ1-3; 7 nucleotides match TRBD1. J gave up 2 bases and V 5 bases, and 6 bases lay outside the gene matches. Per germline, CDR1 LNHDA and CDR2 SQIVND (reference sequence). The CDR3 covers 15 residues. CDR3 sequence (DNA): TGTGCCAGTAGTCCAAGGGGGCCTGCTGGAAACACCATATATTTT. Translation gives CASSPRGPAGNTIYF.

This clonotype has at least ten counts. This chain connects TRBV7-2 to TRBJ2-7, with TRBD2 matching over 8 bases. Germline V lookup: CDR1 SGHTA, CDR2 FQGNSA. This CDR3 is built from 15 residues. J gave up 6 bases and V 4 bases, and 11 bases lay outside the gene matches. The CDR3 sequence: CASSSPGLGAAEQYF. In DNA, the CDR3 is TGTGCCAGCAGCTCCCCGGGACTAGGAGCTGCCGAGCAGTACTTC.

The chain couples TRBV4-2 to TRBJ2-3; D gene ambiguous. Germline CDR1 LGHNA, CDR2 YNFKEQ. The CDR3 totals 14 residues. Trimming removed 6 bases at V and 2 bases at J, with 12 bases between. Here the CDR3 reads CASSSIALTDTQYF. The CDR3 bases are TGTGCCAGCAGTAGCATAGCCCTCACAGATACGCAGTATTTT.

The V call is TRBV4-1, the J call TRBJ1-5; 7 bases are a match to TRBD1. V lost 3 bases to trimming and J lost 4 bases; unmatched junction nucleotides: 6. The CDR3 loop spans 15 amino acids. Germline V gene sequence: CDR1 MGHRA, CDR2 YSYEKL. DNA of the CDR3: TGCGCCAGCAGCCAGGGGACAGCTATTAATCAGCCCCAGCATTTT. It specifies CASSQGTAINQPQHF.